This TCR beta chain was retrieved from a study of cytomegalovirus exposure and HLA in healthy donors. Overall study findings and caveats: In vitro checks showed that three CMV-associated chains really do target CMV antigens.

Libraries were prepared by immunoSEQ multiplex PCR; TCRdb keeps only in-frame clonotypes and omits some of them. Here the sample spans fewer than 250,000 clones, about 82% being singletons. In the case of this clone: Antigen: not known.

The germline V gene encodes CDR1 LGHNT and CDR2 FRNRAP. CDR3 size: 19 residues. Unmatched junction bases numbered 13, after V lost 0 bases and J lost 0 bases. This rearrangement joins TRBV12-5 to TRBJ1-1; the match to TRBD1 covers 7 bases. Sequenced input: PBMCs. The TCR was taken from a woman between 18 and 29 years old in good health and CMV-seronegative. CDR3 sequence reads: CASGLVRGGGGNMNTEAFF. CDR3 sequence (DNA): TGTGCTAGTGGTTTGGTACGTGGAGGGGGCGGCAATATGAACACTGAAGCTTTCTTT.